One sample yielded the 3 T cell receptor beta chains listed below, sequenced in a study of PD-L1 blockade in urothelial cancer. The table came from immunoSEQ multiplex PCR; TCRdb's copy has only in-frame clones and leaves some out. Among approximately 50,000 clones listed, 85% to 90% were seen once. Time point described: peripheral blood 6 weeks after treatment start. Sequences were derived from PBMCs, sampled around atezolizumab (anti-PD-L1) treatment. Every receptor here comes from a man aged 55 to 70 with urothelial cancer.

This clone is a singleton in its sample. The chain is built from TRBV2 and TRBJ2-3; 8 nucleotides line up with TRBD2. V lost 6 bases to trimming and J lost 0 bases; unmatched junction nucleotides: 5. The V gene's germline CDR1 is SNHLY and CDR2 FYNNEI. The CDR3 is 15 amino acids. The CDR3 DNA is TGTGCCAGCAGCGCCGGGACTAGAAGCACAGATACGCAGTATTTT. Its translation is CASSAGTRSTDTQYF.

J is TRBJ2-7 and V is TRBV6-6, with D perhaps matching TRBD1 (6 bases). This CDR3 comprises 16 residues. The V gene lost 3 bases and the J gene lost 3 bases, with 18 bases spanning the gap. Germline V gene lookup returns CDR1 MNHNY and CDR2 SVGAGI (reference sequence). CDR3 sequence: CASSYSSGDWVYEQYF. In DNA, the CDR3 is TGTGCCAGCAGTTATTCATCAGGGGATTGGGTCTACGAGCAGTACTTC.

The gene calls are TRBV7-8 and TRBJ1-2; TRBD1 aligns across 10 bases. The germline gives CDR1 SGHVS, CDR2 FQNEAQ. V shed 5 bases and J 2 bases; nucleotides not matched to a gene: 5. The CDR3 covers 15 residues. CDR3 DNA: TGTGCCAGCAGCATAGGACAGGGGGAAAACTATGGCTACACCTTC. Amino acid sequence: CASSIGQGENYGYTF.